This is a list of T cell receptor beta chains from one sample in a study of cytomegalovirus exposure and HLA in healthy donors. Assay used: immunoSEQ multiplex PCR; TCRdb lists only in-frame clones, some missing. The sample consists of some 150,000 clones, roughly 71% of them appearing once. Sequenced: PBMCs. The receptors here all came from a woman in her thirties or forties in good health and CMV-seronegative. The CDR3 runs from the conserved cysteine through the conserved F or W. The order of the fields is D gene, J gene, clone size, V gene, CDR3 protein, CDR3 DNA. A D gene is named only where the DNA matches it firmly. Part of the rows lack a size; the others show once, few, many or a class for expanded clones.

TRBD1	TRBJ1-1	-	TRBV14	CASSPWTGPNTEAFF	TGTGCCAGCAGCCCTTGGACAGGGCCGAACACTGAAGCTTTCTTT
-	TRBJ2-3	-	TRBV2	CASNPRAGGPDTQYF	TGTGCCTCAAACCCACGGGCAGGAGGACCAGATACGCAGTATTTT
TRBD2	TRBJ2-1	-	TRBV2	CASSEGLAYYNEQFF	TGTGCCAGCAGCGAGGGACTAGCGTACTACAATGAGCAGTTCTTC
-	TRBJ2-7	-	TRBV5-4	CASSSWTTSYEQYF	TGTGCCAGCAGCTCCTGGACAACCTCCTACGAGCAGTACTTC
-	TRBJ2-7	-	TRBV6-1	CASRARMAYEQYF	TGTGCCAGCAGGGCTAGAATGGCCTACGAGCAGTACTTC
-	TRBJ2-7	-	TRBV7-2	CASSRQESSYEQYF	TGTGCCAGCAGCCGACAGGAAAGCTCCTACGAGCAGTACTTC
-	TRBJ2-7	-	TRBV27	CASSGGSYEQYF	TGTGCCAGCAGCGGAGGCTCCTACGAGCAGTACTTC
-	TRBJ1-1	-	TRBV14	CASSQGVNTEAFF	TGTGCCAGCAGCCAAGGCGTGAACACTGAAGCTTTCTTT
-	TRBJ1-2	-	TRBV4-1	CASSQETGSGGYTF	TGCGCCAGCAGCCAAGAGACAGGATCTGGGGGCTACACCTTC
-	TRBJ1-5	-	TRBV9	CASSVGGNNQPQHF	TGTGCCAGCAGCGTAGGAGGGAACAATCAGCCCCAGCATTTT
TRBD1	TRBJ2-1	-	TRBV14	CASSQLGTGAEVFRKQFF	TGTGCCAGCAGCCAGTTGGGGACAGGGGCTGAAGTTTTTAGGAAGCAGTTCTTC
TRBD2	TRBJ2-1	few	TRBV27	CASSPLPGTSGEDNEQFF	TGTGCCAGCAGTCCCTTGCCCGGGACTAGCGGGGAGGACAATGAGCAGTTCTTC
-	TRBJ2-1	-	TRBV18	CASSPGLYNEQFF	TGTGCCAGCTCACCAGGACTCTACAATGAGCAGTTCTTC
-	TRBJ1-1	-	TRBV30	CASARDTPRGAFF	TGTGCCTCCGCCCGGGACACACCAAGGGGAGCTTTCTTT
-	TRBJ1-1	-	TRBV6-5	CASSYYPVGGNTEAFF	TGTGCCAGCAGTTACTATCCGGTCGGAGGGAACACTGAAGCTTTCTTT
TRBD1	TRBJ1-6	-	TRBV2	CASSTAGGNSPLHF	TGTGCCAGCAGCACGGCAGGGGGGAATTCACCCCTCCACTTT
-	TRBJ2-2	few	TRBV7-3	CASSFPQRPAIEGDTGELFF	TGTGCCAGCAGCTTCCCACAAAGACCAGCAATTGAGGGGGACACCGGGGAGCTGTTTTTT
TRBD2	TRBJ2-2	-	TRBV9	CASRYGGTSGNTGELFF	TGTGCCAGCAGATACGGCGGGACTAGCGGGAACACCGGGGAGCTGTTTTTT
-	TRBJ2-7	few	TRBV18	CASSETDTYEQYF	TGTGCCAGCTCGGAGACAGATACCTACGAGCAGTACTTC
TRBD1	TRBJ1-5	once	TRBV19	CASSITTGGHQPQHF	TGTGCCAGTAGTATCACAACAGGGGGCCATCAGCCCCAGCATTTT